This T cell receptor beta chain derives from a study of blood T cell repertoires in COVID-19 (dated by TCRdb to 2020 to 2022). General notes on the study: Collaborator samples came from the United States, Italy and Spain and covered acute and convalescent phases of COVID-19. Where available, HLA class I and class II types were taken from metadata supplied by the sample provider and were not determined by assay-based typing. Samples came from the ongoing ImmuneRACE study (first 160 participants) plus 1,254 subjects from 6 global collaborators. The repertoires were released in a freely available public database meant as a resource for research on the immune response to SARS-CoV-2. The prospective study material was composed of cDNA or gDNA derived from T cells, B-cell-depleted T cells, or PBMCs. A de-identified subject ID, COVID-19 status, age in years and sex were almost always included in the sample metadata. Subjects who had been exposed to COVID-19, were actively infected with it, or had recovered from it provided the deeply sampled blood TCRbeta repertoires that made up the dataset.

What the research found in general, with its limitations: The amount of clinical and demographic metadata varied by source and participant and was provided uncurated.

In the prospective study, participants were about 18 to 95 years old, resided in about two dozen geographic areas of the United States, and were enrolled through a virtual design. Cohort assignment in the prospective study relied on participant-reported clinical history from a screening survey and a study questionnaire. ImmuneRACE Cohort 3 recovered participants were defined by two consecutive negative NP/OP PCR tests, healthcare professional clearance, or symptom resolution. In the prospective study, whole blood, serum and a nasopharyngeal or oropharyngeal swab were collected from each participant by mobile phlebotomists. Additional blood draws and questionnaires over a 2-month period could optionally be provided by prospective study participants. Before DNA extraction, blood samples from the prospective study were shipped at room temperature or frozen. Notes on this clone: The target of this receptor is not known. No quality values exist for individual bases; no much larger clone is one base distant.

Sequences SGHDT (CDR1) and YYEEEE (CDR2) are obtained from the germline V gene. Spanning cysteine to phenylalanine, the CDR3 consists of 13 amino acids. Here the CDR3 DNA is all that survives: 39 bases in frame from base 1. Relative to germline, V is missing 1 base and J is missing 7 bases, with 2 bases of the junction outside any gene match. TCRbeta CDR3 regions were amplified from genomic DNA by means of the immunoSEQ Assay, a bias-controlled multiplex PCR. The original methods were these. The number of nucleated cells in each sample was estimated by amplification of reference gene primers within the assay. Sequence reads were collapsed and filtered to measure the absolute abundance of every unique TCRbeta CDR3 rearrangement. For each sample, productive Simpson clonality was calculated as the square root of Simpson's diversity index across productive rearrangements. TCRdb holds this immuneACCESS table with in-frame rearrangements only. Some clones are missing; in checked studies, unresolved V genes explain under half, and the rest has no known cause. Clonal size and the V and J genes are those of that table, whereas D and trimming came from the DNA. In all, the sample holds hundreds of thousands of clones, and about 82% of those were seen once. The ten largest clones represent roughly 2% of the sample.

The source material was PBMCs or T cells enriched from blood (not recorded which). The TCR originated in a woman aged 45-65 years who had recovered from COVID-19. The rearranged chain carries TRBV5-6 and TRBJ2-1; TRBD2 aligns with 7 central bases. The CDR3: CASSLSGRNEQFF. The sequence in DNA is TGTGCCAGCAGCTTGTCCGGGAGGAATGAGCAGTTCTTC. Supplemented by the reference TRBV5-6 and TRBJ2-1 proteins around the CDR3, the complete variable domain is DAGVTQSPTHLIKTRGQQVTLRCSPKSGHDTVSWYQQALGQGPQFIFQYYEEEERQRGNFPDRFSGHQFPNYSSELNVNALLLGDSALYLCASSLSGRNEQFFGPGTRLTVL.